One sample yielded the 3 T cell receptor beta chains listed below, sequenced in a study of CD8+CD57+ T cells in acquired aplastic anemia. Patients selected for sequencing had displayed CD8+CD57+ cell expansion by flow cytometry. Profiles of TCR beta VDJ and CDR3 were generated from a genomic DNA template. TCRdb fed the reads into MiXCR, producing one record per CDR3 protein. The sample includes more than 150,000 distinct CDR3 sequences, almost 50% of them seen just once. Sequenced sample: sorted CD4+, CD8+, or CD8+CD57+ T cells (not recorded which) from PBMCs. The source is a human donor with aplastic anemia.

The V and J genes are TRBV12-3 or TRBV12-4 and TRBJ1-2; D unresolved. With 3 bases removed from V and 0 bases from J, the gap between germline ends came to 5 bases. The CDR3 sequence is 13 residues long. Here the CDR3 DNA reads TGTGCCAGCAGTTTTGAGTCTAACTATGGCTACACCTTC. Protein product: CASSFESNYGYTF.

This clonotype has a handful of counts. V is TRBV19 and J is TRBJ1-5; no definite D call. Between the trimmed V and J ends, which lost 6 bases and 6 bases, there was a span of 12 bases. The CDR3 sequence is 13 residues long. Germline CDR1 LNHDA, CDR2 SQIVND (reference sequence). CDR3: CASRDGVGQPQHF. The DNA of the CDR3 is TGTGCCAGTAGAGATGGCGTGGGTCAGCCCCAGCATTTT. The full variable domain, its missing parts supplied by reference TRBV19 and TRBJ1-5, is DGGITQSPKYLFRKEGQNVTLSCEQNLNHDAMYWYRQDPGQGLRLIYYSQIVNDFQKGDIAEGYSVSREKKESFPLTVTSAQKNPTAFYLCASRDGVGQPQHFGDGTRLSIL.

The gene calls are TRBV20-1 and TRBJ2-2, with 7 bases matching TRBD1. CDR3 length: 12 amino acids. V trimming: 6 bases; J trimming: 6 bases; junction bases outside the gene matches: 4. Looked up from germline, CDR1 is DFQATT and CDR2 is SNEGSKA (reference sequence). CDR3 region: CSAPGTAGELFF. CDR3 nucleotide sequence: TGCAGTGCACCCGGGACAGCCGGGGAGCTGTTTTTT.